Presented here are 11 T cell receptor beta chains from one specimen sequenced in a study of CD8 T cells in ankylosing spondylitis. MiXCR, applied by TCRdb to the 5' RACE reads, yields one record per CDR3 protein. Among hundreds of thousands of distinct CDR3 sequences, roughly 20% were seen once, and the ten largest hold over 10%. The sequenced sample consisted of blood, either unsorted or a sorted T cell fraction (not recorded which). Source of these receptors: a male donor with ankylosing spondylitis or in good health (not recorded which).

The chain recombines TRBV19 with TRBJ1-5; 8 nucleotides match TRBD1. J was trimmed by 3 bases and V by 6 bases; bases with no gene match: 1. Germline CDR1 and CDR2: LNHDA and SQIVND (reference sequence). The CDR3 sequence is 13 residues long. The CDR3 nucleotides are TGTGCCAGTAGGACAGGGGCCAATCAGCCCCAGCATTTT. Residues: CASRTGANQPQHF.

This clonotype was seen more than once but under ten times. J is TRBJ2-1 and V is TRBV5-1; possible D gene TRBD1, 6 bases. Germline assignment: CDR1 SGHRS and CDR2 YFSETQ. The CDR3 contains 16 residues. The germline V and J ends were trimmed by 1 base and 0 bases, with 11 bases remaining between them. CDR3 residues: CASSLYPGASYNEQFF. The CDR3 nucleotides are TGCGCCAGCAGCTTGTATCCAGGGGCCTCCTACAATGAGCAGTTCTTC.

This clonotype was seen more than once but under ten times. V gene TRBV18 combines with J gene TRBJ2-7; D is ambiguous. This CDR3 has 14 residues. Trimming removed 2 bases from V and 6 bases from J, with 14 bases in between. Looked up from germline, CDR1 is KGHSH and CDR2 is LQKENI. The CDR3 sequence: CASSPKNDPSEQYF. In DNA, the CDR3 is TGTGCCAGCTCACCAAAAAACGACCCCTCCGAGCAGTACTTC. Complete variable domain (other parts from reference TRBV18 and TRBJ2-7): NAGVMQNPRHLVRRRGQEARLRCSPMKGHSHVYWYRQLPEEGLKFMVYLQKENIIDESGMPKERFSAEFPKEGPSILRIQQVVRGDSAAYFCASSPKNDPSEQYFGPGTRLTVT.

This chain joins TRBV27 and TRBJ1-6; D is uncertain. Trimming removed 3 bases from V and 10 bases from J, with 16 bases in between. The CDR3 contains 15 residues. CDR1 is MNHEY, CDR2 SMNVEV, per germline (reference sequence). The CDR3 bases are TGTGCCAGCAGTTTCTCCGGCGGTGACTGGTCACCCCTCCACTTT. Residues: CASSFSGGDWSPLHF.

This clonotype was detected only a few times. This chain uses TRBV11-2 with TRBJ2-7, with D perhaps assigned TRBD1 or TRBD2 (5 bases each). The CDR3 is 15 residues long. Looked up from germline, CDR1 is SGHAT and CDR2 is FQNNGV. V dropped 0 bases and J dropped 0 bases, with 9 bases sitting between them. The chain's CDR3 is CASSLEHGTSYEQYF. The CDR3 region has the DNA TGTGCCAGCAGCTTAGAACACGGGACCTCCTACGAGCAGTACTTC.

This clonotype was recorded only once. This chain connects TRBV4-1 to TRBJ1-1, with 7 bases identical to TRBD1. Germline V lookup: CDR1 MGHRA, CDR2 YSYEKL. With 3 bases clipped from V and 10 bases from J, the junction kept 11 bases outside the gene matches. The CDR3 consists of 14 residues. CDR3 sequence reads: CASSQETGFGGAFF. CDR3 nucleotides: TGCGCCAGCAGCCAGGAGACAGGGTTCGGGGGAGCTTTCTTT.

This rearrangement joins TRBV5-5 to TRBJ2-1, with D maybe TRBD2 (5 bases). The V end was cut by 4 bases, the J end by 9 bases, with 11 bases between. The CDR3 is 12 amino acids. The germline CDR1 and CDR2 sequences are SGHKS and YYEKEE (reference sequence). CDR3 region: CASSRSEGEQFF. The CDR3 DNA reads TGTGCCAGCAGCCGTAGCGAGGGTGAGCAGTTCTTC.

This clonotype turned up a few times. The chain couples TRBV7-9 to TRBJ2-2; D unclear. Trimming shortened V by 8 bases and J by 8 bases, and 18 bases separated the two germline ends. Germline values: CDR1 SEHNR, CDR2 FQNEAQ (reference sequence). The CDR3 spans 14 residues. The CDR3 spells CASADPDPTGELFF. CDR3 coding DNA: TGTGCCAGCGCGGATCCGGACCCGACAGGGGAGCTGTTTTTT.

This clonotype was detected ten times or more. The gene calls are TRBV29-1 and TRBJ2-1; 7 bases agree with TRBD2. V trimming: 7 bases; J trimming: 2 bases; junction bases outside the gene matches: 11. The germline CDR1 and CDR2 sequences are SQVTM and ANQGSEA. This CDR3 region has 15 residues. This CDR3 reads CSAELSGAPYNEQFF. The DNA of the CDR3 is TGCAGCGCCGAACTCAGCGGGGCCCCCTACAATGAGCAGTTCTTC.

This clonotype was seen only a few times. The chain links TRBV7-3 to TRBJ2-2, with D uncertain. Germline assignment: CDR1 SGHTA and CDR2 FQGTGA. The V end lost 3 bases, the J end lost 3 bases, and 11 bases lay between the germline ends. The CDR3 has 15 amino acids. CDR3 sequence reads: CASSFNSRDTGELFF. The DNA of the CDR3 is TGTGCCAGCAGCTTTAATAGTCGTGACACCGGGGAGCTGTTTTTT.

The V and J genes are TRBV29-1 and TRBJ2-7, with D unresolved. The ends were cut back, 3 bases at V and 2 bases at J, with 11 bases in the middle. CDR1 is SQVTM, CDR2 ANQGSEA, per germline. This CDR3 is built from 13 residues. CDR3 nucleotide sequence: TGCAGCGTTGACCAGGACGACACCTACGAGCAGTACTTC. This translates into CSVDQDDTYEQYF.